These 7 T cell receptor beta chains share one sample of origin, sequenced in a study of blood T cell repertoires in COVID-19. The assay was immunoSEQ multiplex PCR, and TCRdb's table has in-frame clones only and misses some. The sample lists a few hundred thousand clones, nearly 90% occurring once. Material for sequencing was peripheral blood. These receptor sequences come from a man between 18 and 35 years old with active or convalescent COVID-19.

The chain recombines TRBV28 with TRBJ2-7; D uncertain. From germline, CDR1 is MDHEN and CDR2 SYDVKM. The length of the CDR3 is 11 residues. V was shortened by 3 bases and J by 4 bases, with 4 bases between the two germline ends. CDR3 amino acids: CASSFRYEQYF. DNA for the CDR3: TGTGCCAGCAGTTTTCGGTACGAGCAGTACTTC.

The chain carries TRBV28 and TRBJ1-3, with D possibly matching TRBD1 (5 bases). This CDR3 has 13 amino acids. Germline V CDR1 and CDR2: MDHEN, SYDVKM. Trimming removed 2 bases at V and 4 bases at J, with 6 bases between. CDR3 nucleotides: TGTGCCAGCAGTTTACCAGGGGGAAACACCATATATTTT. Translation gives CASSLPGGNTIYF.

The chain recombines TRBV20-1 with TRBJ1-1; 7 nucleotides agree with TRBD1. There are 10 residues in the CDR3. Germline V gene data show CDR1 as DFQATT and CDR2 as SNEGSKA (reference sequence). V shed 6 bases and J 10 bases; nucleotides not matched to a gene: 5. The CDR3 here is CSASGQLAFF. The CDR3 DNA reads TGCAGTGCCTCGGGACAGCTAGCTTTCTTT.

The rearrangement joins TRBV7-3 to TRBJ1-2; TRBD1 agrees at 10 bases. The CDR3 runs 13 residues. Germline CDR1 is SGHTA and CDR2 is FQGTGA. Trimming cost V 5 bases and J 8 bases; bases outside gene matches: 5. CDR3 residues: CASSRQGAEGYTF. CDR3 in DNA: TGTGCCAGCAGCCGACAGGGGGCCGAGGGCTACACCTTC.

The CDR3 DNA is TGTGCCAGCAGCGCGCCTAGCGAGTCCTACAATGAGCAGTTCTTC. Amino acids: CASSAPSESYNEQFF. The rearrangement joins TRBV13 to TRBJ2-1; TRBD2 might be the D (6 bases). V gave up 5 bases and J gave up 1 base, with 12 bases separating them. This CDR3 comprises 15 residues. Per germline, CDR1 PRHDT and CDR2 FYEKMQ (reference sequence).

This clone appeared once. This sequence joins TRBV27 and TRBJ2-2; 9 bases map to TRBD1. CDR3 length: 15 residues. J gave up 7 bases and V 4 bases, and 7 bases lay outside the gene matches. Germline V gene sequence: CDR1 MNHEY, CDR2 SMNVEV (reference sequence). In nucleotides, the CDR3 is TGTGCCAGCAGTTCAGGACAGGGGCGGGTCGGGGAGCTGTTTTTT. Amino acid sequence: CASSSGQGRVGELFF.

The chain combines TRBV7-2 with TRBJ2-7, with D unclear. This CDR3 contains 14 residues. Trimming stripped 1 base from V and 2 bases from J, with 9 bases between. CDR1 is SGHTA and CDR2 is FQGNSA in the germline V gene. The CDR3 reads CASSLGPRTYEQYF. CDR3 sequence (DNA): TGTGCCAGCAGCTTAGGTCCTAGGACCTACGAGCAGTACTTC.